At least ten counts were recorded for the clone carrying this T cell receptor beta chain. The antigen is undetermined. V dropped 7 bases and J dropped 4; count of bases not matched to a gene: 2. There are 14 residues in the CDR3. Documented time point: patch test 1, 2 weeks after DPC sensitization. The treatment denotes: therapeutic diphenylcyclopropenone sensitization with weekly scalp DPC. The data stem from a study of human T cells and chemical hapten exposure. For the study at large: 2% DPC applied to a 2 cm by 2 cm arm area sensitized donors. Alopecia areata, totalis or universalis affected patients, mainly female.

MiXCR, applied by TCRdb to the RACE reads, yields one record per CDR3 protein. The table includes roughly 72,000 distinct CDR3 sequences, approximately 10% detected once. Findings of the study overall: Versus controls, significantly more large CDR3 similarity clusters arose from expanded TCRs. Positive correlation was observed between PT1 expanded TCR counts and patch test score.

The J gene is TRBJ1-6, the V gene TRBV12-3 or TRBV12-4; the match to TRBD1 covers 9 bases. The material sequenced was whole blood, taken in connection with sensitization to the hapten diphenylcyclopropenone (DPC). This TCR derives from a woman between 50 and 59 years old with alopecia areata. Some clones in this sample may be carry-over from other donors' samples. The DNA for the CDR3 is TGTGCCAGCAACGACAGGGGGTATAATTCACCCCTCCACTTT. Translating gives CASNDRGYNSPLHF.